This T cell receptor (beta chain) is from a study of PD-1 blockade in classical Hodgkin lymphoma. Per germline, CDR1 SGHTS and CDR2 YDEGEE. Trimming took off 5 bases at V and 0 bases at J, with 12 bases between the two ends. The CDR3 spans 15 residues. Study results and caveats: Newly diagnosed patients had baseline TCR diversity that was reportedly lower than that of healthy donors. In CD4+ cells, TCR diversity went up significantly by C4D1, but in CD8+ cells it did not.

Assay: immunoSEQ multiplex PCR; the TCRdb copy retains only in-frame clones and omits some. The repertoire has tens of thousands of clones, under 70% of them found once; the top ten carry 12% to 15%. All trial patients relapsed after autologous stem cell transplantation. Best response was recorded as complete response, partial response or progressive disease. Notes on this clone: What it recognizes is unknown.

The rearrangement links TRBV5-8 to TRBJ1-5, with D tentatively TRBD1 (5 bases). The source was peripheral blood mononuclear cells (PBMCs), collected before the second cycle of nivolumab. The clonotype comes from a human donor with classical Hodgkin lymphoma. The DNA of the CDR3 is TGTGCCAGCAGTCGGGACGGATATAGCAATCAGCCCCAGCATTTT. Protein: CASSRDGYSNQPQHF.